Below are 17 T cell receptor beta chains sequenced from a single sample in a study of CD8+ T cells in alopecia areata. The treatment here: oral pan-JAK inhibitor, 5-10 mg twice daily. RNA extraction was followed by reverse transcription into cDNA, which acted as the sequencing template. The method was immunoSEQ multiplex PCR; TCRdb's version includes in-frame clones alone and lacks a portion of them. The profile shows over 100,000 clones, around 50% of them singletons. This material consisted of CD8+ T cells sorted from blood, taken at week 24, from a patient treated with tofacitinib. These receptors all come from a human donor with alopecia areata.

In its sample, this clone was seen once. The V gene is TRBV10-3, the J gene TRBJ2-1; 7 bases line up with TRBD1. This CDR3 spans 13 amino acids. The germline CDR1 and CDR2 sequences are ENHRY and SYGVKD. V lost 3 bases, J lost 5 bases, and 1 base stayed unmatched. Here the CDR3 reads CAISEGQDNEQFF. DNA for the CDR3: TGTGCCATCAGTGAAGGACAGGACAATGAGCAGTTCTTC.

This rearrangement joins TRBV2 to TRBJ1-6, with 10 bases that match TRBD1. The V segment lost 6 bases and the J segment 5 bases; nucleotides outside the gene matches: 4. CDR1 is SNHLY, CDR2 FYNNEI, per germline. The CDR3 spans 15 residues. The CDR3 coding sequence is TGTGCCAGCAGGGTTGGGACAGGGGATAATTCACCCCTCCACTTT. Its protein product is CASRVGTGDNSPLHF.

This clone is a singleton in its sample. The chain has TRBV6-5 and TRBJ2-3; the match to TRBD1 covers 7 bases. Germline lookup yields CDR1 MNHEY and CDR2 SVGAGI. The length of the CDR3 is 15 residues. The ends lost 2 bases at V and 5 bases at J; junction bases unmatched: 7. This CDR3 reads CASSYEGGAGDTQYF. CDR3 coding DNA: TGTGCCAGCAGTTACGAAGGGGGCGCGGGAGATACGCAGTATTTT.

This clone was seen a handful of times. The V gene is TRBV14, the J gene TRBJ2-1; no definite D call. The CDR3 covers 13 residues. With 4 bases removed from V and 1 base from J, the gap between germline ends came to 5 bases. Looked up from germline, CDR1 is SGHDN and CDR2 is FVKESK. This CDR3 is CASSPDSYNEQFF. The CDR3 nucleotides are TGTGCCAGCAGCCCCGATTCCTACAATGAGCAGTTCTTC.

This clone was seen only a few times. The chain employs TRBV29-1 and TRBJ1-2; no reliable D call. CDR3 length: 15 amino acids. Germline values: CDR1 SQVTM, CDR2 ANQGSEA. Trimming removed 0 bases from V and 4 bases from J, with 15 bases in between. As DNA, the CDR3 is TGCAGCGTTGAAGAATTTGGGAAAACCTTCTATGGCTACACCTTC. Protein sequence: CSVEEFGKTFYGYTF.

This clone was seen once. CDR3 protein: CASSSDRTGDPFF. Here the CDR3 DNA reads TGTGCCAGCAGCTCAGACCGGACAGGCGACCCTTTCTTT. The rearrangement links TRBV13 to TRBJ1-1; 7 bases line up with TRBD1. Per the germline V gene, CDR1 is PRHDT and CDR2 is FYEKMQ (reference sequence). The CDR3 extends over 13 amino acids. Germline trimming cut 4 bases from V and 12 bases from J; bases unmatched to any gene: 11.

The chain couples TRBV9 to TRBJ1-6, with D perhaps TRBD1 (6 bases). V lost 0 bases and J 7 bases, leaving 11 bases between the germline ends. Germline lookup yields CDR1 SGDLS and CDR2 YYNGEE. The CDR3 sequence is 15 residues long. CDR3 residues: CASSVGQGGNSPLHF. The CDR3 DNA is TGTGCCAGCAGCGTAGGTCAAGGGGGAAATTCACCCCTCCACTTT.

The chain has TRBV27 and TRBJ1-5; the D gene is possibly TRBD1 (5 bases). The CDR3 has 15 residues. Trimming removed 8 bases at V and 0 bases at J, with 14 bases between. Germline lookup yields CDR1 MNHEY and CDR2 SMNVEV (reference sequence). The CDR3 bases are TGTGCCAGCCGCTCGGGGCCGAATAGCAATCAGCCCCAGCATTTT. Translated: CASRSGPNSNQPQHF.

This rearrangement joins TRBV7-3 to TRBJ2-1; 10 bases are shared with TRBD2. The CDR3 spans 18 residues. V shed 1 base and J 7 bases; nucleotides not matched to a gene: 13. Germline-derived CDR1 and CDR2 are SGHTA and FQGTGA. The CDR3 region is CASSLNRASGGTPNEQFF. The CDR3 DNA reads as TGTGCCAGCAGCTTAAATCGGGCTAGCGGGGGCACTCCGAATGAGCAGTTCTTC. Supplemented by reference TRBV7-3 and TRBJ2-1, the full variable domain reads GAGVSQTPSNKVTEKGKYVELRCDPISGHTALYWYRQSLGQGPEFLIYFQGTGAADDSGLPNDRFFAVRPEGSVSTLKIQRTERGDSAVYLCASSLNRASGGTPNEQFFGPGTRLTVL.

The genes are TRBV13 and TRBJ2-5; D not certain. Germline-derived CDR1 and CDR2 are PRHDT and FYEKMQ (reference sequence). This CDR3 region has 14 residues. Trimming stripped 5 bases from V and 8 bases from J, with 18 bases between. DNA for the CDR3: TGTGCCAGCAGCCCCGATGGATGGAAGAATACCCAGTACTTC. Its translation is CASSPDGWKNTQYF.

This chain uses TRBV27 with TRBJ1-2, with no clear D. Germline CDR1 reads MNHEY; CDR2 reads SMNVEV (reference sequence). The length of the CDR3 is 16 residues. Deletions cut 6 bases from V and 7 bases from J, with 24 bases between. This chain's CDR3 is CASSPSVGQIHGGYTF. DNA for the CDR3: TGTGCCAGCAGCCCCTCAGTTGGGCAAATCCATGGTGGCTACACCTTC.

The chain is built from TRBV5-1 and TRBJ1-6, with D possibly matching TRBD1 (5 bases). CDR3 length equals 15 residues. From germline, CDR1 is SGHRS and CDR2 YFSETQ. V was clipped by 0 bases and J by 8 bases, with 12 bases between them. The CDR3 loop is CASSLADGGDSPLHF. In DNA, the CDR3 is TGCGCCAGCAGCTTGGCGGACGGGGGTGATTCACCCCTCCACTTT.

This clone appeared a few times. The rearrangement links TRBV7-9 to TRBJ2-1, with 10 bases that match TRBD1. CDR3 length: 15 residues. CDR1 is SEHNR, CDR2 FQNEAQ, per germline (reference sequence). V was pared by 8 bases and J by 5 bases, with 9 bases of the junction left unmatched. CDR3 residues: CASCGGGTGDNEQFF. The CDR3 nucleotides are TGTGCCAGCTGTGGAGGCGGGACAGGGGACAATGAGCAGTTCTTC.

The chain is built from TRBV2 and TRBJ2-7; D is unresolved. CDR3 length: 15 residues. The germline V and J ends were trimmed by 3 bases and 3 bases, with 15 bases remaining between them. Germline assignment: CDR1 SNHLY and CDR2 FYNNEI. CDR3: CASSDGTVNLYEQYF. In DNA, the CDR3 is TGTGCCAGCAGTGACGGTACAGTAAATCTCTACGAGCAGTACTTC.

For this clone: One end of the junction does not line up with germline, which may come from a read error. The chain couples TRBV5-4 to TRBJ2-2; TRBD2 matches at 11 bases. CDR1 is SGHNT and CDR2 is YYREEE in the germline V gene (reference sequence). This CDR3 comprises 18 residues. The CDR3 coding sequence is TGTGCCAGCAGCTTGAGTAGCGGGGGGGCCCGGGACACTGGGGAGCTGTTTTTT. This encodes CASSLSSGGARDTGELFF.

The gene calls are TRBV27 and TRBJ1-2, with D unclear. V lost 10 bases and J 0 bases, leaving 12 bases between the germline ends. Germline CDR1 is MNHEY and CDR2 is SMNVEV (reference sequence). The length of the CDR3 is 13 residues. The chain's CDR3 is CATLSPANYGYTF. As DNA, the CDR3 is TGTGCCACCCTCAGTCCCGCTAACTATGGCTACACCTTC.

The table lists this clone with a few counts. V usage is TRBV7-9 and J usage is TRBJ1-1; D unresolved. CDR1 is SEHNR, CDR2 FQNEAQ, per germline (reference sequence). Trimming shortened V by 4 bases and J by 0 bases, and 9 bases separated the two germline ends. The CDR3 sequence is 14 residues long. Written as DNA, the CDR3 is TGTGCCAGCAGCTATCAAACGTTGAACACTGAAGCTTTCTTT. Translating gives CASSYQTLNTEAFF.